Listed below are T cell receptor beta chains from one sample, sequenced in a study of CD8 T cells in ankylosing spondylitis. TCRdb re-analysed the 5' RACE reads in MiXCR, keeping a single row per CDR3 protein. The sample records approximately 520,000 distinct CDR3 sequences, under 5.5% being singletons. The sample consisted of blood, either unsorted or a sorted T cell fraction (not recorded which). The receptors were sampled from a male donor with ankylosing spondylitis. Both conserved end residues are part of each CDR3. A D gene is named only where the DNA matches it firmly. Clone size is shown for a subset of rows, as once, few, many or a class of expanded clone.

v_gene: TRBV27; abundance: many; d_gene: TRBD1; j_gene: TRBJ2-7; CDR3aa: CASSTGTEVYEQYF; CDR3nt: TGTGCCAGCAGTACCGGGACAGAGGTCTACGAGCAGTACTTC
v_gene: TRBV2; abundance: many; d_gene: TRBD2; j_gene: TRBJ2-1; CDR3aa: CASSLGLAGGNNEQFF; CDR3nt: TGTGCCAGCAGCCTAGGACTAGCGGGGGGAAACAATGAGCAGTTCTTC
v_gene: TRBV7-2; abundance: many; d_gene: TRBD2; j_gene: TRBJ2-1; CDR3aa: CASSTHRAGGRNEQFF; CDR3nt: TGTGCCAGCAGCACCCACCGAGCGGGGGGGCGTAATGAGCAGTTCTTC
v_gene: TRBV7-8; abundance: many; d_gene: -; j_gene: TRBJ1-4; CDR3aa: CASSLGAGRDEKLFF; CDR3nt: TGTGCCAGCAGCTTAGGGGCAGGGAGAGATGAAAAACTGTTTTTT
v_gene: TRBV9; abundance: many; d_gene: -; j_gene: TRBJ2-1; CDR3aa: CASSVADTYNEQFF; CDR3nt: TGTGCCAGCAGCGTAGCGGACACATACAATGAGCAGTTCTTC
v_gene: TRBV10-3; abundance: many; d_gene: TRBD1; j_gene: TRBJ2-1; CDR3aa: CATRAQGAGDEQFF; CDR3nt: TGTGCCACCCGGGCACAGGGGGCAGGCGATGAGCAGTTCTTC
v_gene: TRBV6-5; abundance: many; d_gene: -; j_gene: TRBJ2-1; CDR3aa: CASSGNSNEQFF; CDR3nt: TGTGCCAGCAGCGGTAACAGCAATGAGCAGTTCTTC
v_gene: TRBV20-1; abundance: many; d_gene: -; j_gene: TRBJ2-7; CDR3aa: CSARTYSYEQYF; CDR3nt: TGCAGTGCTAGGACGTACTCCTACGAGCAGTACTTC
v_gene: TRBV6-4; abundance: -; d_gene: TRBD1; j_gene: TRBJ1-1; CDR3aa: CASRGQGYTEAFF; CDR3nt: TGTGCCAGCAGAGGACAGGGGTACACTGAAGCTTTCTTT
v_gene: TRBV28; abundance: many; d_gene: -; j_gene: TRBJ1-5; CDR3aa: CASSAPGGAFQPQHF; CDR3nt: TGTGCCAGCAGCGCACCGGGGGGCGCTTTTCAGCCCCAGCATTTT
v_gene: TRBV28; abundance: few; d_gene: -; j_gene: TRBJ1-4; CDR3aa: CASRRGPRELFF; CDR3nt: TGTGCCAGCAGGAGAGGGCCCCGGGAACTGTTTTTT
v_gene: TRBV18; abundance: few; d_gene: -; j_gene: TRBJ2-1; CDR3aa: CASSLTLSYNEQFF; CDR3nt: TGTGCCAGCTCACTCACCCTCTCCTACAATGAGCAGTTCTTC
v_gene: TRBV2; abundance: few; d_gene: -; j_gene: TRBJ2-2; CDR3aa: CASERTFTGELFF; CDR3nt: TGTGCCAGCGAGCGGACGTTTACCGGGGAGCTGTTTTTT
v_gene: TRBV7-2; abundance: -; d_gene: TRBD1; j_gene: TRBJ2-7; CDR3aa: CASSLEGGLSYEQYF; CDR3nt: TGTGCCAGCAGCTTAGAAGGGGGCCTCTCCTACGAGCAGTACTTC
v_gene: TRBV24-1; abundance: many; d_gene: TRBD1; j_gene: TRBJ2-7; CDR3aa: CATSDPGQGAYEQYF; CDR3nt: TGTGCCACCAGTGATCCGGGACAGGGGGCTTACGAGCAGTACTTC
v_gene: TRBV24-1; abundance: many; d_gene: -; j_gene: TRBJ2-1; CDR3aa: CATSDLQDSYNEQFF; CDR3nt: TGTGCCACCAGTGATTTACAGGACTCCTACAATGAGCAGTTCTTC
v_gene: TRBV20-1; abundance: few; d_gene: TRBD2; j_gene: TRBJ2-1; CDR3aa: CSGRATGPWGSGRMDEQFF; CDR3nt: TGCAGTGGTAGAGCTACGGGCCCTTGGGGGAGCGGGAGGATGGATGAGCAGTTCTTC
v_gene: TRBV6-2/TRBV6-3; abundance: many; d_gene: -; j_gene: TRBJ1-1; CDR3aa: CASSYLRGGTEAFF; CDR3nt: TGTGCCAGCAGTTACCTTAGAGGAGGCACTGAAGCTTTCTTT
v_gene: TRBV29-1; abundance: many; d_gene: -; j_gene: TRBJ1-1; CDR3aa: CSVGEGWGMNTEAFF; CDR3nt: TGCAGCGTTGGGGAGGGGTGGGGCATGAACACTGAAGCTTTCTTT
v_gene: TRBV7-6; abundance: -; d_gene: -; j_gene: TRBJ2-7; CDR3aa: CASSLGGGTRTYEQYF; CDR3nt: TGTGCCAGCAGCTTAGGGGGGGGCACTCGGACCTACGAGCAGTACTTC
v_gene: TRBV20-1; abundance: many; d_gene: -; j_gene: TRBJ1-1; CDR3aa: CSARDRTMNTEAFF; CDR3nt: TGCAGTGCTAGGGACCGAACGATGAACACTGAAGCTTTCTTT
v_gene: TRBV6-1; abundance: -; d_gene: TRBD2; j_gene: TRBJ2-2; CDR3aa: CASSAPTSGGAGTGELFF; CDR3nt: TGTGCCAGCAGTGCCCCTACTAGCGGGGGGGCCGGCACCGGGGAGCTGTTTTTT
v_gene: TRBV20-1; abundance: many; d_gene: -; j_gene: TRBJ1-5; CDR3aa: CSASRQDQPQHF; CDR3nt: TGCAGTGCTAGCCGACAGGATCAGCCCCAGCATTTT
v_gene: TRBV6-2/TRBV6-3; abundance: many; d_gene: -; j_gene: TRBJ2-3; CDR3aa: CASTLGGDRRATQYF; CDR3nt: TGTGCCAGCACCCTTGGGGGGGACAGGCGGGCAACGCAGTATTTT
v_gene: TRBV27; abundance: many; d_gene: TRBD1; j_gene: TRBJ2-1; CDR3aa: CASSKPGQGINEQFF; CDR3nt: TGTGCCAGTTCTAAGCCGGGACAGGGGATAAATGAGCAGTTCTTC
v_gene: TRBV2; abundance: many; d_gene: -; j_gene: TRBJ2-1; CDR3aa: CASSSDHSYNEQFF; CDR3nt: TGTGCCAGCAGTTCGGACCATTCCTACAATGAGCAGTTCTTC